The clone carrying this T cell receptor beta chain was counted a single time. The sample originates from a study of blood T cell repertoires in COVID-19. Clones were sequenced by immunoSEQ multiplex PCR, and TCRdb holds only the in-frame ones, with some missing. The profile shows 60,000 to 100,000 clones, roughly 89% of them singletons. J lost 5 bases, V lost 0 bases, and 3 bases had no gene match. The CDR3 has 14 residues. The V gene's germline CDR1 is WNHNN and CDR2 SYGVQD (reference sequence). The sequence derives from a man aged 50 to 59 with active COVID-19. Sequenced sample: peripheral blood. The chain couples TRBV10-1 to TRBJ2-5, with TRBD2 matching 7 bases. CDR3 region: CASSESGEGETQYF. DNA for the CDR3: TGCGCCAGCAGTGAGTCAGGGGAGGGGGAGACCCAGTACTTC.